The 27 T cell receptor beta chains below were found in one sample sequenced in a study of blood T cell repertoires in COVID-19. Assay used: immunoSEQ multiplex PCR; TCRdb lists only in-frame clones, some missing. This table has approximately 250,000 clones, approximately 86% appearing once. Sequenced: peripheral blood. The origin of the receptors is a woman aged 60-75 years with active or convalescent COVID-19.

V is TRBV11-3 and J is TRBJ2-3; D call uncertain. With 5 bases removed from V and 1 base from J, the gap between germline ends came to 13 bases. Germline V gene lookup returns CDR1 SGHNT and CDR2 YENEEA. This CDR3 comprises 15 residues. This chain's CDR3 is CASSPSIAGTDTQYF. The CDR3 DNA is TGTGCCAGCAGCCCTTCAATCGCGGGCACAGATACGCAGTATTTT.

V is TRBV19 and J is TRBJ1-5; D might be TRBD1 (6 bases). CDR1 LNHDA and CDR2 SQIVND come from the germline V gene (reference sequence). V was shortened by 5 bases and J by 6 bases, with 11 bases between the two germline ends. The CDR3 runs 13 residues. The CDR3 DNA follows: TGTGCCAGTAGTCCCGGACAGTTTCAGCCCCAGCATTTT. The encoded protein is CASSPGQFQPQHF.

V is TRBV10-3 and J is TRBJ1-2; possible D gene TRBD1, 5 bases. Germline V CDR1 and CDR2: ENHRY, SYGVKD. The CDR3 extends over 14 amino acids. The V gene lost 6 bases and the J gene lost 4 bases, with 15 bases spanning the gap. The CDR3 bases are TGTGCCATCAGGATGGGGGAGGGCGTCTATGGCTACACCTTC. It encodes CAIRMGEGVYGYTF.

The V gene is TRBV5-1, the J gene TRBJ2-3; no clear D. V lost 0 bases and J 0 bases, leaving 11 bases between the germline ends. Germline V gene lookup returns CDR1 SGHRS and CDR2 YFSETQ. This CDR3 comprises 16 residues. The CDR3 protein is CASSLASTASTDTQYF. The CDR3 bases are TGCGCCAGCAGCTTGGCCTCAACAGCAAGCACAGATACGCAGTATTTT.

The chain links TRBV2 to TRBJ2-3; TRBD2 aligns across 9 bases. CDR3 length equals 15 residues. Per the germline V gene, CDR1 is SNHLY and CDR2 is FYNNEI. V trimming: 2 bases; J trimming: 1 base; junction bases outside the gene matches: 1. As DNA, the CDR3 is TGTGCCAGCAGTGAACAGCGGGGGGGCACAGATACGCAGTATTTT. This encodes CASSEQRGGTDTQYF. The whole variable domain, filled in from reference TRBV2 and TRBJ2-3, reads EPEVTQTPSHQVTQMGQEVILRCVPISNHLYFYWYRQILGQKVEFLVSFYNNEISEKSEIFDDQFSVERPDGSNFTLKIRSTKLEDSAMYFCASSEQRGGTDTQYFGPGTRLTVL.

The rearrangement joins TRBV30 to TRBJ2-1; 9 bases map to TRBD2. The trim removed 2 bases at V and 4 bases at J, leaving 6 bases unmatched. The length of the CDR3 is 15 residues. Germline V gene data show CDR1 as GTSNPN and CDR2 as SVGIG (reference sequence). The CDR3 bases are TGTGCCTGGAGTAATATAGCGGGAGCTTACAATGAGCAGTTCTTC. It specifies CAWSNIAGAYNEQFF.

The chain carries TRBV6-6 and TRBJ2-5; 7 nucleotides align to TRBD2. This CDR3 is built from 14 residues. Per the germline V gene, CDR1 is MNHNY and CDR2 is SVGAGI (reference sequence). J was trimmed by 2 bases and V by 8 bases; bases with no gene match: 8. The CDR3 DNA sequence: TGTGCCAGCTGTATCGAGCGGGGACAAGAGACCCAGTACTTC. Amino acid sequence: CASCIERGQETQYF.

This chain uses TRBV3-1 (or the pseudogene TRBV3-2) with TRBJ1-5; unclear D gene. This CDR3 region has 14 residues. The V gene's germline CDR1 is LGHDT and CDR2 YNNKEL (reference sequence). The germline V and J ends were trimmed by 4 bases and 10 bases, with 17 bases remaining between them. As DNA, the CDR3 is TGTGCCAGCAGCCCCCCCGGGGAAGGTGACCCCCAGCATTTT. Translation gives CASSPPGEGDPQHF.

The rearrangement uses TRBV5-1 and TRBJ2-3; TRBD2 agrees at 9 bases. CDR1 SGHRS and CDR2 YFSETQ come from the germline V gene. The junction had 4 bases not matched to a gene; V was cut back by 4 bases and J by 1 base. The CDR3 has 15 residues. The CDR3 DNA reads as TGCGCCAGCAGCCCAGCGGGGGGTGGCACAGATACGCAGTATTTT. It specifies CASSPAGGGTDTQYF. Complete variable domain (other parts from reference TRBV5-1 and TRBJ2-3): KAGVTQTPRYLIKTRGQQVTLSCSPISGHRSVSWYQQTPGQGLQFLFEYFSETQRNKGNFPGRFSGRQFSNSRSEMNVSTLELGDSALYLCASSPAGGGTDTQYFGPGTRLTVL.

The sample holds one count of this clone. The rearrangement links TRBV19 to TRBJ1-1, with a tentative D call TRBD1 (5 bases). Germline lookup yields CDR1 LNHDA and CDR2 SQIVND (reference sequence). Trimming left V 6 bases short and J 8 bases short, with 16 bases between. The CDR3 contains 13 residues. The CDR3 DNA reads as TGTGCCAGTAGCCCGACAGAAAGCTCCGAAGCTTTCTTT. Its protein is CASSPTESSEAFF.

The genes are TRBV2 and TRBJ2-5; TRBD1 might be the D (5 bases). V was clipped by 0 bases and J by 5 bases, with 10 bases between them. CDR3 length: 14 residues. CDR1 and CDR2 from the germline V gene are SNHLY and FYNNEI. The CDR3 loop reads CASSEAYRLETQYF. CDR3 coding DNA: TGTGCCAGCAGTGAAGCGTACAGGTTGGAGACCCAGTACTTC.

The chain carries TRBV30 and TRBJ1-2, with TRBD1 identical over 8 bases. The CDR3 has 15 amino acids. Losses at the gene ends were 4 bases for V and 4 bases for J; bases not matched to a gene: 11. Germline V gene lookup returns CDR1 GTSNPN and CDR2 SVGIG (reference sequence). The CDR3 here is CAWNPKTDRGYGYTF. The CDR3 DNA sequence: TGTGCCTGGAACCCTAAAACTGACAGGGGCTATGGCTACACCTTC.

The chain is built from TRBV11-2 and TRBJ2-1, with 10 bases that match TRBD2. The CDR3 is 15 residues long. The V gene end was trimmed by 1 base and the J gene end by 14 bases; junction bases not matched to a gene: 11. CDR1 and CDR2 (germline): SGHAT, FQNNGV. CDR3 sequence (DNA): TGTGCCAGCAGCTTAGGCCTAGCGGGAGACTCTGTGAAGTTCTTC. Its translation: CASSLGLAGDSVKFF. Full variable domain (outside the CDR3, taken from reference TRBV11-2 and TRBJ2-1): EAGVAQSPRYKIIEKRQSVAFWCNPISGHATLYWYQQILGQGPKLLIQFQNNGVVDDSQLPKDRFSAERLKGVDSTLKIQPAKLEDSAVYLCASSLGLAGDSVKFFGPGTRLTVL.

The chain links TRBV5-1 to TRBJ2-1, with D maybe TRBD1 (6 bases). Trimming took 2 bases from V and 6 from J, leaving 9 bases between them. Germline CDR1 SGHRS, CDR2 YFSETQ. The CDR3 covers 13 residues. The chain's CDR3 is CASSFGQSNEQFF. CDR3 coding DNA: TGCGCCAGCAGCTTTGGACAGTCCAATGAGCAGTTCTTC.

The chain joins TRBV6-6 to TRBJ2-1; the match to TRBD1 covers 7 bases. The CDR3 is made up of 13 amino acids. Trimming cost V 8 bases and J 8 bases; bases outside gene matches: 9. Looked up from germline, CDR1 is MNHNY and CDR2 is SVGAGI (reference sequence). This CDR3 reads CASEGAWGHEQFF. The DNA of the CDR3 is TGTGCCAGCGAGGGGGCCTGGGGGCATGAGCAGTTCTTC.

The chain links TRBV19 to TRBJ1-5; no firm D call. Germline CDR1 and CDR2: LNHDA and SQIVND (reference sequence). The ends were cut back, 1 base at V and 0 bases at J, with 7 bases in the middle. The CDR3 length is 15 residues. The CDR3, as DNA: TGTGCCAGTAGTATAGTAGTCCGTAGCAATCAGCCCCAGCATTTT. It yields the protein CASSIVVRSNQPQHF.

CDR3 nucleotide sequence: TGCGCCAGCAGTGATTGGACAGGGGGCTTGGGCTACACCTTC. It is translated as CASSDWTGGLGYTF. The rearrangement uses TRBV10-2 and TRBJ1-2; 11 bases map to TRBD1. V was clipped by 3 bases and J by 8 bases; unmatched bases: 5. There are 14 residues in the CDR3. From germline, CDR1 is WSHSY and CDR2 SAAADI.

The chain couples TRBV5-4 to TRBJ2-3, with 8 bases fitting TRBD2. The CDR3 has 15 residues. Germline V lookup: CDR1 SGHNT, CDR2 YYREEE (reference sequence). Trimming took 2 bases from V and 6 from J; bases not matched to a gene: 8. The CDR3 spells CASSLGSGRRDTQYF. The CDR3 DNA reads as TGTGCCAGCAGCTTAGGAAGCGGGAGACGGGATACGCAGTATTTT.

The CDR3 DNA sequence: TGCGCCAGCAGCCAAGATAGGCTCGGGGTCCGGGATACGCAGTATTTT. Protein product: CASSQDRLGVRDTQYF. The chain employs TRBV4-1 and TRBJ2-3; D is possibly TRBD2 (5 bases). From germline, CDR1 is MGHRA and CDR2 YSYEKL. V lost 0 bases, J lost 6 bases, and 16 bases lay in between. The CDR3 contains 16 residues.

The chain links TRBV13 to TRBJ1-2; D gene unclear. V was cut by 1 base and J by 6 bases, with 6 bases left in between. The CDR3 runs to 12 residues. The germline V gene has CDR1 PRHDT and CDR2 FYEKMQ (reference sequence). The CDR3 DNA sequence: TGTGCCAGCAGCTTAGTTTATCATGGCTACACCTTC. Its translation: CASSLVYHGYTF.

The CDR3 nucleotides read TGTGCCAGCAGTGAAAGAGGGGGATCCAATCAGCCCCAGCATTTT. Its protein product is CASSERGGSNQPQHF. This chain links TRBV2 with TRBJ1-5; weak D call: TRBD1 (6 bases). Trimming took off 2 bases at V and 3 bases at J, with 11 bases between the two ends. From germline, CDR1 is SNHLY and CDR2 FYNNEI. The CDR3 is made up of 15 amino acids.

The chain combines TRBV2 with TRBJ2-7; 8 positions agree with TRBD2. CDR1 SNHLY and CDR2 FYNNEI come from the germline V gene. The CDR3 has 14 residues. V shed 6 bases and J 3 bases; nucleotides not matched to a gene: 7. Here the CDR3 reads CASSPSGGGYEQYF. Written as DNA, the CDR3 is TGTGCCAGCAGCCCCAGCGGGGGAGGCTACGAGCAGTACTTC.

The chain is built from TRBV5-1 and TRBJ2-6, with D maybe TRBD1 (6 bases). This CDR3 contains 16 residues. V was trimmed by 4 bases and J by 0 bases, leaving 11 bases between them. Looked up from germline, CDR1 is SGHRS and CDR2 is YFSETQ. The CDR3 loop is CASSPETGSGANVLTF. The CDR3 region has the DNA TGCGCCAGCAGCCCAGAGACAGGCTCTGGGGCCAACGTCCTGACTTTC.

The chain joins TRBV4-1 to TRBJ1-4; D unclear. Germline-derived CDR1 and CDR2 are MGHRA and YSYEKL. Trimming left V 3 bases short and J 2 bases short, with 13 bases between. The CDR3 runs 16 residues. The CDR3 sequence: CASSQVPSGTNEKLFF. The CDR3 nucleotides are TGCGCCAGCAGCCAGGTACCCTCGGGGACTAATGAAAAACTGTTTTTT.

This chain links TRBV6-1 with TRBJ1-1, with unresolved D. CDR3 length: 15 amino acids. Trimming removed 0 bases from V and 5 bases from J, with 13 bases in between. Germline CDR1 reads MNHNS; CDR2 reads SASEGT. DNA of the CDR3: TGTGCCAGCAGTGAAGCGGTCAGGCGAGGGACTGAAGCTTTCTTT. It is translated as CASSEAVRRGTEAFF.

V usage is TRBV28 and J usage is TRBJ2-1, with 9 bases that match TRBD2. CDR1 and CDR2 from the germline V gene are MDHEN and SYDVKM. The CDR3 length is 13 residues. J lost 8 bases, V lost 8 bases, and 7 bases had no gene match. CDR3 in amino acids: CASEGGGDYEQFF. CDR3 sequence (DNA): TGTGCCAGCGAGGGCGGGGGGGATTATGAGCAGTTCTTC.

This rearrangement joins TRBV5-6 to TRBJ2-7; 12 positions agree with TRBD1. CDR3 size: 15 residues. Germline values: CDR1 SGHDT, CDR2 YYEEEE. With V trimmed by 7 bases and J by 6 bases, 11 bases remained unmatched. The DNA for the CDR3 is TGTGCCAGCCTAAGAAGGGGACAGGGGGCGGGCGAGCAGTACTTC. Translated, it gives CASLRRGQGAGEQYF.